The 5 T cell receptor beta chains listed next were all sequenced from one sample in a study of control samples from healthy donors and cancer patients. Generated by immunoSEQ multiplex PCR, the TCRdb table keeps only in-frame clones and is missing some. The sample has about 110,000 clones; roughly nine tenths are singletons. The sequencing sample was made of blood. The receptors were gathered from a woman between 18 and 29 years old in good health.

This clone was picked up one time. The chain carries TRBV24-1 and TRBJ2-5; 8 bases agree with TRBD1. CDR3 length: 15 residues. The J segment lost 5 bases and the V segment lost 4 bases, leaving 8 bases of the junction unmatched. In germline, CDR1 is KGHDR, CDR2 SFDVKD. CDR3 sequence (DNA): TGTGCCACCAGTGACCCTCAGGGGGCGGGGGAGACCCAGTACTTC. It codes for CATSDPQGAGETQYF.

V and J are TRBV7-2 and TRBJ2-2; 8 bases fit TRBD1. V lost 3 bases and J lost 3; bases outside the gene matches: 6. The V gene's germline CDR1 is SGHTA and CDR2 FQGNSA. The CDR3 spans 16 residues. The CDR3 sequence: CASSFLGQGYTGELFF. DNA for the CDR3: TGTGCCAGCAGCTTCCTTGGACAGGGCTACACCGGGGAGCTGTTTTTT.

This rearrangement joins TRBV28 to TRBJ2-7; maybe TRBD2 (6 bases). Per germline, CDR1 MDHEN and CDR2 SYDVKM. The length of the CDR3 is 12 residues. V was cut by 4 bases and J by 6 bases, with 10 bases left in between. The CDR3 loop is CASSSEGIEQYF. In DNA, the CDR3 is TGTGCCAGCAGTTCGGAGGGTATCGAGCAGTACTTC.

CDR3 coding DNA: TGTGCCAGCAGTGAACGCTGGAGTTATGATGCCTTCTCTGAAGCTTTCTTT. Its protein is CASSERWSYDAFSEAFF. The V and J genes are TRBV6-1 and TRBJ1-1; D remains unclear. The CDR3 extends over 17 amino acids. CDR1 and CDR2 (germline): MNHNS, SASEGT. V lost 2 bases and J lost 6, with 22 bases in between.

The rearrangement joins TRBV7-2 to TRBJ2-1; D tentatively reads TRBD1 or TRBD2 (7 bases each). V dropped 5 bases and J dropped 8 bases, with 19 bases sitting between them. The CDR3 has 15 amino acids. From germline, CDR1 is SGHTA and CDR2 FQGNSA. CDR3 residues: CASSPQGGVWDEQFF. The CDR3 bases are TGTGCCAGCAGCCCGCAGGGGGGGGTCTGGGATGAGCAGTTCTTC.